These 18 T cell receptor beta chains came from one sample sequenced in a study of shared clonotypes between healthy human individuals. Positively selected for CCR7, the CD45RO-negative cells used as naive CD8 cells excluded terminally differentiated effector memory CD45RA+ cells. Clones were read by immunoSEQ multiplex PCR, and TCRdb kept only the in-frame ones, dropping some. The sample contains 760,000 or so clones, about 96% of which appear only once. Source material: naive CD8+ T cells sorted from blood. The receptors come from a man in his thirties or forties in good health.

The V gene is TRBV27, the J gene TRBJ2-1; D perhaps matches TRBD2 (6 bases). V was pared by 2 bases and J by 0 bases, with 11 bases between. This CDR3 region has 16 residues. Germline V gene sequence: CDR1 MNHEY, CDR2 SMNVEV (reference sequence). The CDR3 protein is CASSLNTGDSYNEQFF. CDR3 bases: TGTGCCAGCAGTTTAAATACGGGAGACTCCTACAATGAGCAGTTCTTC.

The V call is TRBV30, the J call TRBJ1-2; D is undetermined. The CDR3 consists of 9 residues. CDR1 GTSNPN and CDR2 SVGIG come from the germline V gene (reference sequence). Trimming stripped 3 bases from V and 6 bases from J, with 2 bases between. This CDR3 is CAWRHGYTF. CDR3 sequence (DNA): TGTGCCTGGAGGCATGGCTACACCTTC.

This sequence joins TRBV5-6 and TRBJ2-7; D is uncertain. V was cut by 3 bases and J by 4 bases, with 5 bases left in between. This CDR3 spans 11 amino acids. From germline, CDR1 is SGHDT and CDR2 YYEEEE. The CDR3 DNA is TGTGCCAGCAGCTCGAATTACGAGCAGTACTTC. Protein: CASSSNYEQYF. Filled out from reference TRBV5-6 and TRBJ2-7, the complete variable domain reads DAGVTQSPTHLIKTRGQQVTLRCSPKSGHDTVSWYQQALGQGPQFIFQYYEEEERQRGNFPDRFSGHQFPNYSSELNVNALLLGDSALYLCASSSNYEQYFGPGTRLTVT.

The chain has TRBV9 and TRBJ2-1; no clear D. CDR1 SGDLS and CDR2 YYNGEE come from the germline V gene. CDR3 length equals 11 residues. Trimming left V 7 bases short and J 7 bases short, with 9 bases between. CDR3 coding DNA: TGTGCCAGCGGGTCGGTAAATGAGCAGTTCTTC. Amino acid sequence: CASGSVNEQFF.

This chain uses TRBV5-1 with TRBJ1-1; possible D gene TRBD1, 5 bases. Trimming took 0 bases from V and 0 from J, leaving 9 bases between them. Germline V CDR1 and CDR2: SGHRS, YFSETQ. The CDR3 is 15 amino acids. CDR3 sequence: CASSLVGQVNTEAFF. DNA of the CDR3: TGCGCCAGCAGCTTGGTTGGACAAGTGAACACTGAAGCTTTCTTT.

The chain has TRBV15 and TRBJ2-7; D gene ambiguous. The CDR3 has 16 residues. Per germline, CDR1 LNHNV and CDR2 YYDKDF (reference sequence). Trimming shortened V by 0 bases and J by 0 bases, and 12 bases separated the two germline ends. The CDR3 protein is CATSRDQAHSSYEQYF. The DNA for the CDR3 is TGTGCCACCAGCAGAGATCAAGCCCACAGCTCCTACGAGCAGTACTTC.

A remark on this clone: The sample contains more than one DNA sequence encoding this CDR3. The chain is built from TRBV5-1 and TRBJ2-7, with 7 bases matching TRBD1. J lost 1 base, V lost 5 bases, and 6 bases had no gene match. Germline values: CDR1 SGHRS, CDR2 YFSETQ. The CDR3 is 14 amino acids. CDR3 loop: CASSSGQASYEQYF. The CDR3 nucleotides read TGCGCCAGCAGTTCCGGACAGGCGTCCTACGAGCAGTACTTC.

The V call is TRBV11-2, the J call TRBJ2-7; D remains ambiguous. This CDR3 has 15 amino acids. The germline CDR1 and CDR2 sequences are SGHAT and FQNNGV. V dropped 3 bases and J dropped 3 bases, with 15 bases sitting between them. The CDR3 loop is CASSLVGDGYYEQYF. DNA of the CDR3: TGTGCCAGCAGCTTGGTGGGCGACGGGTACTACGAGCAGTACTTC. Supplemented by reference TRBV11-2 and TRBJ2-7, the full variable domain reads EAGVAQSPRYKIIEKRQSVAFWCNPISGHATLYWYQQILGQGPKLLIQFQNNGVVDDSQLPKDRFSAERLKGVDSTLKIQPAKLEDSAVYLCASSLVGDGYYEQYFGPGTRLTVT.

A note on this clone: Distinct nucleotide sequences in the sample also encode this CDR3. The genes are TRBV29-1 and TRBJ2-1; 10 positions match TRBD2. The J segment lost 4 bases and the V segment lost 4 bases, leaving 4 bases of the junction unmatched. Germline V gene sequence: CDR1 SQVTM, CDR2 ANQGSEA. This CDR3 is 14 amino acids long. The CDR3 region is CSVVGLADYNEQFF. CDR3 DNA: TGCAGCGTTGTTGGACTAGCGGATTACAATGAGCAGTTCTTC.

V usage is TRBV15 and J usage is TRBJ1-5; D uncertain. The CDR3 has 14 amino acids. V lost 3 bases to trimming and J lost 2 bases, with 8 bases between them. Germline loops: CDR1 LNHNV, CDR2 YYDKDF (reference sequence). The CDR3 is CATSSGWGNQPQHF. In DNA form, the CDR3 reads TGTGCCACCAGCAGTGGTTGGGGCAATCAGCCCCAGCATTTT.

The chain links TRBV27 to TRBJ1-5, with a possible D match to TRBD1 (6 bases). Germline V CDR1 and CDR2: MNHEY, SMNVEV (reference sequence). V dropped 6 bases and J dropped 1 base, with 10 bases sitting between them. This CDR3 has 14 amino acids. As DNA, the CDR3 is TGTGCCAGCAGCGGGACACGGAGCAATCAGCCCCAGCATTTT. Protein product: CASSGTRSNQPQHF.

The CDR3 DNA is TGTGCCACGCGACTAGCGGGCCCCTACAATGAGCAGTTCTTC. This translates into CATRLAGPYNEQFF. This sequence joins TRBV27 and TRBJ2-1; 10 bases align to TRBD2. The J segment lost 2 bases and the V segment lost 10 bases, leaving 5 bases of the junction unmatched. Germline assignment: CDR1 MNHEY and CDR2 SMNVEV (reference sequence). The CDR3 has 14 amino acids.

V gene TRBV27 combines with J gene TRBJ2-5; D is tentatively TRBD1 or TRBD2 (6 bases each). From germline, CDR1 is MNHEY and CDR2 SMNVEV (reference sequence). Trimming shortened V by 6 bases and J by 1 base, and 9 bases separated the two germline ends. This CDR3 is built from 13 residues. The CDR3 reads CASRGGFQETQYF. Written as DNA, the CDR3 is TGTGCCAGCAGAGGGGGGTTCCAAGAGACCCAGTACTTC.

This clone was seen once. The chain is built from TRBV6-5 and TRBJ1-1, with D unclear. Germline loops: CDR1 MNHEY, CDR2 SVGAGI. This CDR3 spans 14 amino acids. Deletions cut 0 bases from V and 2 bases from J, with 7 bases between. The CDR3 nucleotides are TGTGCCAGCAGTTACTCGACCAGTAACACTGAAGCTTTCTTT. It is translated as CASSYSTSNTEAFF.

Of note for this clone: This sample includes further DNA sequences coding for the same CDR3. The chain employs TRBV2 and TRBJ2-2; unclear D gene. CDR1 and CDR2 (germline): SNHLY, FYNNEI. V lost 8 bases and J 8 bases, leaving 9 bases between the germline ends. The CDR3 is 11 residues long. The CDR3 reads CASRPGGELFF. The CDR3 nucleotides read TGTGCCAGCCGCCCTGGAGGGGAGCTGTTTTTT.

This chain uses TRBV20-1 with TRBJ1-3; D gene unclear. The CDR3 sequence is 11 residues long. Germline CDR1 DFQATT, CDR2 SNEGSKA (reference sequence). The CDR3 DNA is TGCTGTCTCAACTCTGGAAACACCATATATTTT. Protein sequence: CCLNSGNTIYF.

The rearrangement joins TRBV5-6 to TRBJ2-3; 7 bases match TRBD1. CDR1 and CDR2 from the germline V gene are SGHDT and YYEEEE. This CDR3 has 16 residues. The V gene end was trimmed by 3 bases and the J gene end by 0 bases; junction bases not matched to a gene: 7. This CDR3 reads CASSSRRDSSTDTQYF. CDR3 in DNA: TGTGCCAGCAGCTCCCGCCGGGACAGCAGCACAGATACGCAGTATTTT.

This clone was recorded once. This chain joins TRBV18 and TRBJ2-1; 8 bases align to TRBD2. Germline V lookup: CDR1 KGHSH, CDR2 LQKENI. CDR3 length equals 18 residues. Trimming took 5 bases from V and 0 from J; bases not matched to a gene: 12. DNA for the CDR3: TGTGCCAGCTCAGGACAGCGATTGACTAGCGACTCCTACAATGAGCAGTTCTTC. This encodes CASSGQRLTSDSYNEQFF.